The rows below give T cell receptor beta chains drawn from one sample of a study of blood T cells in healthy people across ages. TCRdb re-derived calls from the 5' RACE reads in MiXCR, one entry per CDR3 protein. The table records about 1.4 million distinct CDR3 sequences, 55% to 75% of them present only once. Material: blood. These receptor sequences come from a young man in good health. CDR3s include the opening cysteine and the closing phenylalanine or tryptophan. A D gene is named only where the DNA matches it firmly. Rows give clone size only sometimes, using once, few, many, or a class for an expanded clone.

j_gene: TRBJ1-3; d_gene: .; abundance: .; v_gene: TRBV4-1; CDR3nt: TGCGCCAGCAGGGCCACGAACTCTGGAAACACCATATATTTT; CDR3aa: CASRATNSGNTIYF
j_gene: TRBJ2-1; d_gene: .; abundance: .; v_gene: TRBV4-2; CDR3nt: TGTGCCAGCAGCCAAGAATCCCAGGGGAGCTCCTACAATGAGCAGTTCTTC; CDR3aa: CASSQESQGSSYNEQFF
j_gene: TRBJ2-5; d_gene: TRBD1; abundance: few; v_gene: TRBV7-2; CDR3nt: TGTGCCAGCAGCCGGGACAGGGGGCCAGAGACCCAGTACTTC; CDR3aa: CASSRDRGPETQYF
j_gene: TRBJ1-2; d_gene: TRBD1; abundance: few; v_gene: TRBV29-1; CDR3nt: TGCAGCGTTGAAGAGACAGGGTCATCTAACTATGGCTACACCTTC; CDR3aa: CSVEETGSSNYGYTF
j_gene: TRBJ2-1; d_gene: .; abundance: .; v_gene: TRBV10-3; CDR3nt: TGTGCCATCAGCGGTAGCGCCTACAATGAGCAGTTCTTC; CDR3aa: CAISGSAYNEQFF
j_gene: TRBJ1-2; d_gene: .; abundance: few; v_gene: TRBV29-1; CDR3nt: TGCAGCGTTGATAACCCCTCAGGGGTAGGCGGCTACACCTTC; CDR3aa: CSVDNPSGVGGYTF
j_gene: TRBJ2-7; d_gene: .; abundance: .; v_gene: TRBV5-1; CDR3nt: TGCGCCAGCAGCTTGGCTCACAGCGGATCCTACGAGCAGTACTTC; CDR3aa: CASSLAHSGSYEQYF
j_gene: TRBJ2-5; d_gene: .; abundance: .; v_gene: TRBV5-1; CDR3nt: TGCGCCAGCAGCTGGCGACACAACCTGTTACAAGAGACCCAGTACTTC; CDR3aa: CASSWRHNLLQETQYF
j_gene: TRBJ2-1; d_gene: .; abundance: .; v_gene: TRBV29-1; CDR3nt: TGCAGCGTGGTGATGGTTGACAGACCCTACAATGAGCAGTTCTTC; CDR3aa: CSVVMVDRPYNEQFF
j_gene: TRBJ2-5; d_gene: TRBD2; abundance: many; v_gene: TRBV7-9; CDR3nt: TGTGCCAGCAGCCCCGGGACTAGCGGGAGGGCCAAGGAGACCCAGTACTTC; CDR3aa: CASSPGTSGRAKETQYF
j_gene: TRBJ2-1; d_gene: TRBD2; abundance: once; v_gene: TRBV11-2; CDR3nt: TGTGCCAGCAGCTTTTCCCCCCTCTTAGGGAGGGCCGTCTACAATGAGCAGTTCTTC; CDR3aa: CASSFSPLLGRAVYNEQFF
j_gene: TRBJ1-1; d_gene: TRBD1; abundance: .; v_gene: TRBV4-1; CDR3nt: TGCGCCAGCAGCCTTCGGACAGGGCGGGGTGACACTGAAGCTTTCTTT; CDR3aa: CASSLRTGRGDTEAFF
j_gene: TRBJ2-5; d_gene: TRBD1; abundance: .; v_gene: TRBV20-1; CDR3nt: TGCAGTGCTCCGCGTTGGGACAGCCAAGAGACCCAGTACTTC; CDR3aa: CSAPRWDSQETQYF
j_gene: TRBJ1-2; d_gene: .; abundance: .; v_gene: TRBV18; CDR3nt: TGTGCCAGCTCACCACAAGGAGACGTTAACTGTGGCTACACCTTC; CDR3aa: CASSPQGDVNCGYTF
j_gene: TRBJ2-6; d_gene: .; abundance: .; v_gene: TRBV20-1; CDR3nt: TGCAGTGCCCACAGATCTGGGGCCAACGTCCTGACTTTC; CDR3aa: CSAHRSGANVLTF
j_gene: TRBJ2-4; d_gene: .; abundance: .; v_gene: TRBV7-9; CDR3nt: TGTGCCAGCAGTCCAACGATTGGGGTGGCCAAAAACATTCAGTACTTC; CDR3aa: CASSPTIGVAKNIQYF
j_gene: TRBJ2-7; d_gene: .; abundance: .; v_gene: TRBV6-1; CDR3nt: TGTGCCAGCAGCTTGACATCGGTAAACTCCTACGAGCAGTACTTC; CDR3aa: CASSLTSVNSYEQYF
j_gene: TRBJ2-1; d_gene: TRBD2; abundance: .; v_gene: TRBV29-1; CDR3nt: TGCAGCGTTTCCGGGACTAGCGCTAACAATGAGCAGTTCTTC; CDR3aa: CSVSGTSANNEQFF
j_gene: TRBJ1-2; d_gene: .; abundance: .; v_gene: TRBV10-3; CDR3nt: TGTGCCATCAGTGAGCAGGGCGGTAACTATGGCTACACCTTC; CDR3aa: CAISEQGGNYGYTF
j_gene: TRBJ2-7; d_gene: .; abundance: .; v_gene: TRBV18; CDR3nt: TGTGCCAGCTCCCCTAACGGGACAACCTACGAGCAGTACTTC; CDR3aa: CASSPNGTTYEQYF
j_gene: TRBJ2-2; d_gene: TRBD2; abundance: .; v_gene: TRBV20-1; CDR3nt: TGCAGTGCCTTGTTGTTAGGACTAGCGGGAGCCGTGAACACCGGGGAGCTGTTTTTT; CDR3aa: CSALLLGLAGAVNTGELFF
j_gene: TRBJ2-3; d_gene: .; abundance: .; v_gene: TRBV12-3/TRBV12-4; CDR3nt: TGTGCCAGCAGATTAGCGGTCGAACGCACAGATACGCAGTATTTT; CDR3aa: CASRLAVERTDTQYF
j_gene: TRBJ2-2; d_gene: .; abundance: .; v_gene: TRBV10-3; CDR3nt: TGTGCCATCAGTGATAATACAGCGAACACCGGGGAGCTGTTTTTT; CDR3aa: CAISDNTANTGELFF
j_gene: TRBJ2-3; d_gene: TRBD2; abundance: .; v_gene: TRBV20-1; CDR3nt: TGCAGTGCTGATAGCGGGACCACAGATACGCAGTATTTT; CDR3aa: CSADSGTTDTQYF
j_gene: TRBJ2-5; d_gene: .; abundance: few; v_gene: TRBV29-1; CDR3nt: TGCAGCGTAATCTTAGAGACCCAGTACTTC; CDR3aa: CSVILETQYF
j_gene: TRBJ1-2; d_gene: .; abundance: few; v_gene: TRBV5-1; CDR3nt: TGCGCCAGCAGCTTGGAGCTAGGGGGGTATGGCTACACCTTC; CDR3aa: CASSLELGGYGYTF
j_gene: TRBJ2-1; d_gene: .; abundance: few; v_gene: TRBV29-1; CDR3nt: TGCAGCGCCCAGCACCCTAATGAGCAGTTCTTC; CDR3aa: CSAQHPNEQFF
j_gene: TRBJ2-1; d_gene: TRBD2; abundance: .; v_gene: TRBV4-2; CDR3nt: TGTGCCAGCAGCCAAGGGTCTAGCGGGAGACCCGGTGAGCAGTTCTTC; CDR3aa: CASSQGSSGRPGEQFF
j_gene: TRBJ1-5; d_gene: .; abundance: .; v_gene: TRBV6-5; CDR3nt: TGTGCCAGCAGCTCCTTAGGGGAGAGCAATCAGCCCCAGCATTTT; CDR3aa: CASSSLGESNQPQHF
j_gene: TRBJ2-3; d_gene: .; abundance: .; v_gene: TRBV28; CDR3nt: TGTGCCAGCAGTTTACAGGGCATCAGCACAGATACGCAGTATTTT; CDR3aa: CASSLQGISTDTQYF
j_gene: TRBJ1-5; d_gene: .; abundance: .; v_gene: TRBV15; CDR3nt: TGTGCCACCAGCAGTCAATATCAGCCCCAGCATTTT; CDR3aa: CATSSQYQPQHF
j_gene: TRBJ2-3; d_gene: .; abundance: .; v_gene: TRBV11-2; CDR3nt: TGTGCCAGCAGCCCCCGCTACGACACAGATACGCAGTATTTT; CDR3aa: CASSPRYDTDTQYF
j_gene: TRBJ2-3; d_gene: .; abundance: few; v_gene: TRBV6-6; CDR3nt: TGTGCCAGCAGAGCTTCAGGGGCCCGAAGAGATACGCAGTATTTT; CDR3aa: CASRASGARRDTQYF
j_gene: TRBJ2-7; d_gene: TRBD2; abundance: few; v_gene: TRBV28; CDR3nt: TGTGCCAGCAGTTCCCCTACCCCCGGGACTAGCGGGTACGAGCAGTACTTC; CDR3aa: CASSSPTPGTSGYEQYF
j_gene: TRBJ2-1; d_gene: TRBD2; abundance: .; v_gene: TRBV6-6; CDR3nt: TGTGCCAGCAGTTACTCGATTAGCGGGAGGACTCAGGGGGAGCAGTTCTTC; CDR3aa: CASSYSISGRTQGEQFF